This is a list of T cell receptor beta chains from one sample in a study of tumor-infiltrating lymphocytes in oesophageal squamous cell carcinoma. A single record per CDR3 protein comes from TCRdb applying MiXCR to the PCR reads. The sample has about 21,000 distinct CDR3 sequences, approximately 38% seen once; the top ten hold less than 45%. What was sequenced was esophageal tumor tissue. The receptors here all came from a male donor with esophageal squamous cell carcinoma. Both conserved end residues are part of each CDR3. A D gene is named only where the DNA matches it firmly. Part of the rows lack a size; the others show once, few, many or a class for expanded clones.

V gene: TRBV6-1
D gene: -
clone size: many
J gene: TRBJ2-6
CDR3 protein: CASRDTGSGANVLTF
CDR3 DNA: TGTGCCAGCAGGGACACAGGGTCGGGGGCCAACGTCCTGACTTTC

V gene: TRBV27
D gene: -
clone size: -
J gene: TRBJ1-1
CDR3 protein: CASSWTVRHEAFF
CDR3 DNA: TGTGCCAGCAGTTGGACAGTCAGGCATGAAGCTTTCTTT

V gene: TRBV5-1
D gene: -
clone size: many
J gene: TRBJ2-2
CDR3 protein: CASRARSTGELFF
CDR3 DNA: TGCGCCAGCAGAGCTAGGAGCACCGGGGAGCTGTTTTTT

V gene: TRBV5-5
D gene: -
clone size: many
J gene: TRBJ1-5
CDR3 protein: CASSRSWNQPQHF
CDR3 DNA: TGTGCCAGCAGCCGCTCCTGGAATCAGCCCCAGCATTTT

V gene: TRBV24-1
D gene: TRBD1
clone size: many
J gene: TRBJ2-2
CDR3 protein: CATSDLVSGTVLVGELFF
CDR3 DNA: TGTGCCACCAGTGATTTGGTATCGGGGACAGTTCTAGTAGGGGAGCTGTTTTTT

V gene: TRBV28
D gene: TRBD2
clone size: -
J gene: TRBJ2-1
CDR3 protein: CASSLWASGRGNEQFF
CDR3 DNA: TGTGCCAGCAGTTTATGGGCTAGCGGGAGGGGCAATGAGCAGTTCTTC

V gene: TRBV7-6
D gene: -
clone size: -
J gene: TRBJ2-2
CDR3 protein: CASSLAGNTGELFF
CDR3 DNA: TGTGCCAGCAGCTTAGCGGGAAACACCGGGGAGCTGTTTTTT

V gene: TRBV7-4
D gene: TRBD2
clone size: once
J gene: TRBJ2-1
CDR3 protein: CASRRRGETSGSMPYNEQFF
CDR3 DNA: TGTGCCAGCAGACGTAGAGGGGAGACTAGCGGGAGTATGCCCTACAATGAGCAGTTCTTC

V gene: TRBV11-2
D gene: -
clone size: few
J gene: TRBJ2-2
CDR3 protein: CASSLIGELFF
CDR3 DNA: TGTGCCAGCAGCTTAATCGGGGAGCTGTTTTTT

V gene: TRBV7-3
D gene: -
clone size: -
J gene: TRBJ2-5
CDR3 protein: CASSLSHSTETQYF
CDR3 DNA: TGTGCCAGCAGCTTATCCCACTCGACTGAGACCCAGTACTTC

V gene: TRBV19
D gene: -
clone size: many
J gene: TRBJ2-7
CDR3 protein: CASTDAPGAAYEQYF
CDR3 DNA: TGTGCCAGTACCGACGCCCCGGGGGCCGCCTACGAGCAGTACTTC

V gene: TRBV7-8
D gene: -
clone size: many
J gene: TRBJ1-5
CDR3 protein: CASSLRGKVSNQPQHF
CDR3 DNA: TGTGCCAGCAGCTTGAGGGGCAAGGTTAGCAATCAGCCCCAGCATTTT

V gene: TRBV11-3
D gene: TRBD2
clone size: many
J gene: TRBJ2-2
CDR3 protein: CASIIRLAGGKRNGELFF
CDR3 DNA: TGTGCCAGCATCATTCGACTAGCGGGGGGGAAGCGGAACGGGGAGCTGTTTTTT

V gene: TRBV28
D gene: -
clone size: many
J gene: TRBJ1-2
CDR3 protein: CASSAGAYGYTF
CDR3 DNA: TGTGCCAGCAGCGCGGGGGCTTATGGCTACACCTTC

V gene: TRBV10-3
D gene: -
clone size: many
J gene: TRBJ1-1
CDR3 protein: CAISASNHRTMNTEAFF
CDR3 DNA: TGTGCCATCAGTGCATCGAACCACCGGACAATGAACACTGAAGCTTTCTTT

V gene: TRBV7-9
D gene: TRBD1
clone size: many
J gene: TRBJ1-3
CDR3 protein: CASSFPRQGIRGNTIYF
CDR3 DNA: TGTGCCAGCAGCTTCCCGCGACAGGGGATAAGAGGAAACACCATATATTTT

V gene: TRBV11-2
D gene: -
clone size: many
J gene: TRBJ1-1
CDR3 protein: CAVGRGPFF
CDR3 DNA: TGTGCCGTAGGGCGGGGACCTTTCTTT

V gene: TRBV6-5
D gene: -
clone size: -
J gene: TRBJ2-6
CDR3 protein: CASRTTGTGAWLHLRF
CDR3 DNA: -

V gene: TRBV4-1
D gene: -
clone size: many
J gene: TRBJ2-3
CDR3 protein: CASSPNSGTRVTDTQYF
CDR3 DNA: TGCGCCAGCAGCCCCAATTCCGGGACACGGGTAACAGATACGCAGTATTTT

V gene: TRBV12-5
D gene: -
clone size: -
J gene: TRBJ1-1
CDR3 protein: CASKMNTEAFF
CDR3 DNA: TGTGCTAGTAAGATGAACACTGAAGCTTTCTTT

V gene: TRBV11-2
D gene: TRBD2
clone size: -
J gene: TRBJ2-1
CDR3 protein: CASSSGTSGGATWNEQFF
CDR3 DNA: TGTGCCAGCAGCTCCGGGACTAGCGGGGGGGCTACGTGGAATGAGCAGTTCTTC

V gene: TRBV30
D gene: -
clone size: -
J gene: TRBJ1-5
CDR3 protein: CAWRLKGLEPQHF
CDR3 DNA: TGTGCCTGGAGGCTAAAGGGGTTGGAGCCCCAGCATTTT

V gene: TRBV6-5
D gene: TRBD2
clone size: -
J gene: TRBJ2-1
CDR3 protein: CASRDLAGLTYNEQFF
CDR3 DNA: TGTGCCAGCAGAGACCTAGCGGGACTAACCTACAATGAGCAGTTCTTC